A selection of T cell receptor beta chains follows, all from one sample in a study of blood T cell repertoires in COVID-19. Clones were read by immunoSEQ multiplex PCR, and TCRdb kept only the in-frame ones, dropping some. The sample contains approximately 280,000 clones, around 87% of which appear only once. Sequencing was performed on PBMCs or T cells enriched from blood (not recorded which). These receptors were taken from a young woman with acute COVID-19. Each CDR3 is given with its conserved first and last residue. Fields, in order: D gene, V gene, clone size, J gene, CDR3 length, CDR3 DNA, CDR3 protein. A D gene is named only where the DNA matches it firmly. Clone size, where shown, is once, few, many, or a class for clones that have expanded.

>.|TRBV4-1|.|TRBJ2-1|13
TGCGCCAGCAGCCCACACCTGATAAATGAGCAGTTCTTC
CASSPHLINEQFF
>TRBD1|TRBV19|.|TRBJ2-7|16
TGTGCCAGTAGTAACGGGAAACCGGGACAGGGATACGAGCAGTACTTC
CASSNGKPGQGYEQYF
>.|TRBV6-5|.|TRBJ1-1|14
TGTGCCAGCAGTTACTCCCGGACATCCACTGAAGCTTTCTTT
CASSYSRTSTEAFF
>.|TRBV5-1|.|TRBJ1-3|15
TGCGCCAGCAGCTCCGGAGGGTACTCTGGAAACACCATATATTTT
CASSSGGYSGNTIYF
>.|TRBV5-1|.|TRBJ2-1|15
TGCGCCAGCAGCTTGGTTCAGGGAATGGACAATGAGCAGTTCTTC
CASSLVQGMDNEQFF
>.|TRBV3-1/TRBV3-2|.|TRBJ1-3|19
TGTGCCAGCAGCCAAGGGGCGAGACAGGAATACTTCTCTGGAAACACCATATATTTT
CASSQGARQEYFSGNTIYF
>TRBD1|TRBV6-2/TRBV6-3|once|TRBJ2-7|15
TGTGCCAGCAGTAACTACGGGACAGGGAACTACGAGCAGTACTTC
CASSNYGTGNYEQYF
>.|TRBV4-3|.|TRBJ2-1|15
TGCGCCAGCAGCCAGGGAAGCGGGTTCTACAATGAGCAGTTCTTC
CASSQGSGFYNEQFF
>.|TRBV9|.|TRBJ2-5|16
TGTGCCAGCCAACAGATGAGGGGGAGGGCCGCAGAGACCCAGTACTTC
CASQQMRGRAAETQYF
>.|TRBV4-1|.|TRBJ2-4|18
TGCGCCAGCAGCTTTAGAGAGAACTGGGCAACAGATAAAAACATTCAGTACTTC
CASSFRENWATDKNIQYF
>.|TRBV5-1|.|TRBJ1-6|16
TGCGCCAGCAGTTACGTCCCGGGACTTAATAATTCACCCCTCCACTTT
CASSYVPGLNNSPLHF
>TRBD2|TRBV4-1|once|TRBJ2-4|18
TGCGCCAGCAGCCAAGTTTTCCTCAGGGAGGGAGCCAAAAACATTCAGTACTTC
CASSQVFLREGAKNIQYF
>.|TRBV5-1|.|TRBJ2-7|14
TGCGCCAGCACTCCACAGGTGAGCTCCTACGAGCAGTACTTC
CASTPQVSSYEQYF
>TRBD1|TRBV24-1|.|TRBJ1-5|18
TGTGCCACCAGTGATTTGTTTAGTAGGGGGCACGGCAATCAGCCCCAGCATTTT
CATSDLFSRGHGNQPQHF
>TRBD1|TRBV29-1|.|TRBJ1-3|14
TGCAGCGTCTTCGACAGGGGGCATGGAAACACCATATATTTT
CSVFDRGHGNTIYF
>.|TRBV4-3|once|TRBJ2-7|15
TGCGCCAGCAGCCAAGATAGAATAGCTACCTACGAGCAGTACTTC
CASSQDRIATYEQYF
>.|TRBV19|.|TRBJ1-1|14
TGTGCCAGTAGTATTTCTTCAGGGGCCCCTGAAGCTTTCTTT
CASSISSGAPEAFF
>TRBD2|TRBV28|.|TRBJ2-7|12
TGTGCCAGCAGGGGGGGACTAGCCGAGCAGTACTTC
CASRGGLAEQYF
>TRBD1|TRBV5-1|.|TRBJ2-7|15
TGCGCCAGCAGCTCAGGACAGGGTGGGCCCTACGAGCAGTACTTC
CASSSGQGGPYEQYF
>.|TRBV28|.|TRBJ2-1|16
TGTGCCAGCAGTTTTCCCCGGAGGGCCTATGACAATGAGCAGTTCTTC
CASSFPRRAYDNEQFF
>TRBD1|TRBV6-1|.|TRBJ2-7|15
TGTGCCAGCAGTGAAACGAGGGGGCGAATCTACGAGCAGTACTTC
CASSETRGRIYEQYF
>.|TRBV19|.|TRBJ1-5|15
TGTGCCAGTAGTACTTCGGTTTATAGCAATCAGCCCCAGCATTTT
CASSTSVYSNQPQHF
>TRBD1|TRBV30|.|TRBJ1-1|16
TGTGCCGGGAGGCCCCGGGACAGGGCCTTGAACACTGAAGCTTTCTTT
CAGRPRDRALNTEAFF
>TRBD2|TRBV4-1|.|TRBJ2-7|15
TGCGCCAGCAGCCAAGTCGCTAGCGGTCCCTACGAGCAGTACTTC
CASSQVASGPYEQYF
>TRBD1|TRBV19|.|TRBJ1-1|15
TGTGCCAGTAGTGCGTTGGACAGGGGGCCCACTGAAGCTTTCTTT
CASSALDRGPTEAFF
>.|TRBV5-1|.|TRBJ2-3|15
TGCGCCGGACGCCGGGCAGGGCTTAGCACAGATACGCAGTATTTT
CAGRRAGLSTDTQYF
>.|TRBV30|.|TRBJ1-2|13
TGTGCCTGGACACCCGCCCCTCCTAGTGGCTACACCTTC
CAWTPAPPSGYTF
>.|TRBV7-3|.|TRBJ2-1|13
TGTGCCAGCAGCTTAATTTCGGGGAGTGAGCAGTTCTTC
CASSLISGSEQFF
>.|TRBV12-3/TRBV12-4|.|TRBJ1-6|11
TGTGCCAGCAGTCGAGGACAACCCCTCCACTTT
CASSRGQPLHF
>.|TRBV14|.|TRBJ2-1|17
TGTGCCAGCAGCCAACAACTCAGCGGAGGGGTGGGAAATGAGCAGTTCTTC
CASSQQLSGGVGNEQFF
>.|TRBV27|.|TRBJ2-1|14
TGTGCCAGCAGTTCAGAGCTCACTAGCAATGAGCAGTTCTTC
CASSSELTSNEQFF
>.|TRBV5-6|.|TRBJ1-1|15
TGTGCCAGCAGCTCCACGGCCCCCCGGGACACTGAAGCTTTCTTT
CASSSTAPRDTEAFF
>TRBD1|TRBV4-1|.|TRBJ1-2|15
TGCGCCAGCAGCCAAGGGGACAGGGGGTTCTATGGCTACACCTTC
CASSQGDRGFYGYTF
>TRBD2|TRBV18|.|TRBJ2-5|17
TGTGCCAGCTCACCCGTTATAGCGGGAGGAGGGCAAGAGACCCAGTACTTC
CASSPVIAGGGQETQYF
>.|TRBV15|few|TRBJ1-1|13
TGTGCCACCAGCACCAGGGGTGGCACTGAAGCTTTCTTT
CATSTRGGTEAFF
>.|TRBV14|.|TRBJ2-1|13
TGTGCCAGCAGCCAAGCGGGACTCTCAGAGCAGTTCTTC
CASSQAGLSEQFF
>.|TRBV6-5|.|TRBJ2-7|14
TGTGCCAGCAGGCACCCGGCGGGCCCCTACGAGCAGTACTTC
CASRHPAGPYEQYF
>TRBD2|TRBV27|.|TRBJ2-2|15
TGTGCCAGCAGCGGACTAGCGGAGAACACCGGGGAGCTGTTTTTT
CASSGLAENTGELFF
>TRBD2|TRBV27|.|TRBJ2-1|18
TGTGCCAGCAGTTTGGCGCCGCCGAGCGGGAAGGGTTACAATGAGCAGTTCTTC
CASSLAPPSGKGYNEQFF
>.|TRBV6-2/TRBV6-3|.|TRBJ1-5|15
TGTGCCAGCAGTTACTGGCAGTATAGCAATCAGCCCCAGCATTTT
CASSYWQYSNQPQHF
>TRBD2|TRBV19|.|TRBJ2-5|15
TGTGCCAGTAGGACTAGCGGGAGTGAGGGAGGGACCCAGTACTTC
CASRTSGSEGGTQYF
>TRBD1|TRBV7-2|.|TRBJ2-2|16
TGTGCCAGCAGCGCTTACAGGGGGCGTAGCACCGGGGAGCTGTTTTTT
CASSAYRGRSTGELFF
>.|TRBV19|.|TRBJ2-1|13
TGTGCCAGTAGTATAGGCGGCTACAATGAGCAGTTCTTC
CASSIGGYNEQFF
>TRBD2|TRBV6-2/TRBV6-3|.|TRBJ2-3|18
TGTGCCAGCAGTTCCGAATCTGGACTAGCGGGGCGCACAGATACGCAGTATTTT
CASSSESGLAGRTDTQYF
>.|TRBV7-8|few|TRBJ2-5|11
TGTGCCAGCAGCTCGACGGCGGATGAGTACTTC
CASSSTADEYF
>.|TRBV28|.|TRBJ2-7|16
TGTGCCAGCAGCCTACCGCCAGGGGCCAACTCCTACGAGCAGTACTTC
CASSLPPGANSYEQYF
>.|TRBV11-2|.|TRBJ2-1|13
TGTGCCAGCAGCTTAGATCGGGGCAATGAGCAGTTCTTC
CASSLDRGNEQFF
>.|TRBV3-1/TRBV3-2|.|TRBJ2-6|16
TGTGCCAGCAGCCAAGACACAGGATCCGGGGCCAACGTCCTGACTTTC
CASSQDTGSGANVLTF
>.|TRBV15|.|TRBJ1-1|16
TGTGCCACCAGCAGAGGAAGTTCTTCAGGGGAATCCGAAGCTTTCTTT
CATSRGSSSGESEAFF
>TRBD1|TRBV28|.|TRBJ2-1|16
TGTGCCAGCAGTTTAGCCACAGGGGGCGGTTACAATGAGCAGTTCTTC
CASSLATGGGYNEQFF
>.|TRBV19|.|TRBJ2-7|13
TGTGCCAGTAGCCTGGCCAATAATTACGAGCAGTACTTC
CASSLANNYEQYF
>.|TRBV5-1|.|TRBJ2-6|16
TGCGCCAGCAGCTTGCGACAGCACTCTGGGGCCAACGTCCTGACTTTC
CASSLRQHSGANVLTF
>TRBD1|TRBV11-2|.|TRBJ1-2|14
TGTGCCAGCAGCTCCAGACAGGGGAACTATGGCTACACCTTC
CASSSRQGNYGYTF
>.|TRBV7-9|.|TRBJ2-1|17
TGTGCCAGCAGCCCCCGACAGGATTGGGGAATCTCGGATGAGCAGTTCTTC
CASSPRQDWGISDEQFF
>.|TRBV7-9|.|TRBJ2-5|13
TGTGCCAGCAGCTTAGGGACTGAAGAGACCCAGTACTTC
CASSLGTEETQYF
>TRBD1|TRBV6-5|.|TRBJ1-1|15
TGTGCCAGCAGTTTCCTAACCGGACAGGGGGAGGAAGCTTTCTTT
CASSFLTGQGEEAFF
>.|TRBV28|.|TRBJ2-5|14
TGTGCCAGCAGTTATGTGGGAGTCCGGGAGACCCAGTACTTC
CASSYVGVRETQYF